These 14 T cell receptor beta chains were all obtained from the same sample, sequenced in a study of vaccination effects on CD4 cells after COVID-19. TCRdb's copy holds only in-frame clones and misses some; the assay was immunoSEQ multiplex PCR. Here the sample spans tens of thousands of clones, approximately 78% being singletons. Culture proceeded for under twelve days, and CD4+ T cells were then isolated. For these TCRs, the target antigens are not known. Sequences were derived from CD4+ T cells from PBMCs cultured without peptide, sampled before COVID-19 vaccination. The source is a human donor who had a prior SARS-CoV-2 infection.

The chain recombines TRBV2 with TRBJ2-1; D is undetermined. Between the trimmed V and J ends, which lost 2 bases and 8 bases, there was a span of 22 bases. The CDR3 loop spans 17 amino acids. Germline CDR1 SNHLY, CDR2 FYNNEI. CDR3: CASSELTWAPRLDEQFF. For the CDR3, the DNA is TGTGCCAGCAGTGAACTCACATGGGCCCCTCGTCTTGATGAGCAGTTCTTC.

This clone occurred a few times. V and J are TRBV19 and TRBJ2-2, with TRBD2 identical over 12 bases. V trimming: 10 bases; J trimming: 0 bases; junction bases outside the gene matches: 6. CDR1 is LNHDA, CDR2 SQIVND, per germline (reference sequence). The CDR3 covers 16 residues. The chain's CDR3 is CATRLAGVTNTGELFF. Here the CDR3 DNA reads TGTGCCACCCGACTAGCGGGGGTAACGAACACCGGGGAGCTGTTTTTT.

This chain connects TRBV6-1 to TRBJ1-1; D unresolved. The CDR3 spans 15 residues. Germline CDR1 MNHNS, CDR2 SASEGT. The germline V and J ends were trimmed by 2 bases and 0 bases, with 10 bases remaining between them. The CDR3: CASSEWRLMNTEAFF. DNA for the CDR3: TGTGCCAGCAGTGAATGGCGACTCATGAACACTGAAGCTTTCTTT.

This clone appeared a few times. The chain joins TRBV18 to TRBJ2-2, with no clear D. The CDR3 covers 17 residues. From germline, CDR1 is KGHSH and CDR2 LQKENI. V gave up 3 bases and J gave up 0 bases, with 14 bases separating them. The CDR3 region is CASSPYERTANTGELFF. DNA of the CDR3: TGTGCCAGCTCACCCTACGAAAGGACCGCGAACACCGGGGAGCTGTTTTTT. The variable domain in full, with the rest retrieved from reference TRBV18 and TRBJ2-2, is NAGVMQNPRHLVRRRGQEARLRCSPMKGHSHVYWYRQLPEEGLKFMVYLQKENIIDESGMPKERFSAEFPKEGPSILRIQQVVRGDSAAYFCASSPYERTANTGELFFGEGSRLTVL.

This clone was counted a few times. The V gene is TRBV5-6, the J gene TRBJ1-2, with D hard to call. CDR1 and CDR2 (germline): SGHDT, YYEEEE. Trimming removed 3 bases at V and 0 bases at J, with 12 bases between. The CDR3 extends over 15 amino acids. The CDR3, as DNA: TGTGCCAGCAGCTACCAGTCAGTGGCTAACTATGGCTACACCTTC. It codes for CASSYQSVANYGYTF.

This rearrangement joins TRBV7-6 to TRBJ2-3; D not resolved. This CDR3 is 13 amino acids long. Trimming stripped 5 bases from V and 7 bases from J, with 13 bases between. Germline-derived CDR1 and CDR2 are SGHVS and FNYEAQ. CDR3 DNA sequence: TGTGCCAGCAGCCCCCAGGCTGAATATACGCAGTATTTT. It specifies CASSPQAEYTQYF.

V usage is TRBV18 and J usage is TRBJ1-5; D is undetermined. This CDR3 region has 14 residues. V was shortened by 3 bases and J by 7 bases, with 13 bases between the two germline ends. CDR1 is KGHSH and CDR2 is LQKENI in the germline V gene. Written as DNA, the CDR3 is TGTGCCAGCTCACCCGACGAACGGGGACAGCCCCAGCATTTT. It specifies CASSPDERGQPQHF.

The chain employs TRBV6-1 and TRBJ2-1; D perhaps matches TRBD1 (5 bases). Trimming removed 3 bases from V and 5 bases from J, with 11 bases in between. Germline V gene sequence: CDR1 MNHNS, CDR2 SASEGT. This CDR3 is 14 amino acids long. The CDR3 DNA is TGTGCCAGCAGTGACAACAGGCTCGACAATGAGCAGTTCTTC. Encoded protein: CASSDNRLDNEQFF.

The J gene is TRBJ1-2, the V gene TRBV30; 7 bases map to TRBD1. V shed 8 bases and J 6 bases; nucleotides not matched to a gene: 6. Germline V gene sequence: CDR1 GTSNPN, CDR2 SVGIG (reference sequence). The CDR3 extends over 11 amino acids. The CDR3 DNA sequence: TGTGCCCGTGAGACAGGGAATGGCTACACCTTC. Translating it yields CARETGNGYTF.

This sequence joins TRBV7-2 and TRBJ1-2; the match to TRBD1 covers 8 bases. The CDR3 sequence is 16 residues long. The V and J ends lost 2 bases and 7 bases, in that order; junction bases with no gene match: 12. CDR1 is SGHTA and CDR2 is FQGNSA in the germline V gene. DNA for the CDR3: TGTGCCAGCAGCTTACTACCCCCGGGACAGGTACTTGGCTACACCTTC. Its protein is CASSLLPPGQVLGYTF.

This chain joins TRBV10-2 and TRBJ2-7, with 11 bases aligning to TRBD2. V lost 8 bases and J lost 2; bases outside the gene matches: 11. Germline lookup yields CDR1 WSHSY and CDR2 SAAADI. This CDR3 is 16 amino acids long. The chain's CDR3 is CASSDLTSGDPYEQYF. The DNA for the CDR3 is TGCGCCAGCTCCGACCTGACTAGCGGGGACCCCTACGAGCAGTACTTC.

V is TRBV6-5 and J is TRBJ1-1, with D uncertain. The germline gives CDR1 MNHEY, CDR2 SVGAGI. Deletions cut 5 bases from V and 2 bases from J, with 9 bases between. The CDR3 runs 13 residues. The CDR3 DNA sequence: TGTGCCAGCAGTCCCCAGGCCAACACTGAAGCTTTCTTT. Protein product: CASSPQANTEAFF.

This chain connects TRBV4-2 to TRBJ2-1; 11 nucleotides line up with TRBD2. J was trimmed by 7 bases and V by 0 bases; bases with no gene match: 11. The germline V gene encodes CDR1 LGHNA and CDR2 YNFKEQ. The CDR3 consists of 18 residues. CDR3 region: CASSQDSYLSGRGNEQFF. Written as DNA, the CDR3 is TGTGCCAGCAGCCAAGATTCGTACCTTAGCGGGAGGGGGAATGAGCAGTTCTTC.

CDR3 residues: CATSRGGAFLMMDTQYF. The CDR3 bases are TGTGCCACCAGCAGAGGTGGTGCTTTCTTGATGATGGATACGCAGTATTTT. The genes are TRBV15 and TRBJ2-3; D is undetermined. Germline CDR1 LNHNV, CDR2 YYDKDF (reference sequence). This CDR3 has 17 amino acids. V was shortened by 1 base and J by 6 bases, with 20 bases between the two germline ends.